This is a list of T cell receptor beta chains from one sample in a study of radiation and T cells in renal cell carcinoma. Here immunoSEQ multiplex PCR was the method, and the copy in TCRdb shows in-frame clones only, minus some. Found here are approximately 150,000 clones, roughly 90% of them singletons; the top ten hold roughly 4%. The sequenced sample was blood, obtained from a patient whose treatment included radiotherapy and nephrectomy. Receptors were obtained from a woman between 65 and 79 years old with renal cell carcinoma. Each CDR3 is given without its conserved first and last residue.

length: 14; J: TRBJ1-1; V: TRBV4-2; CDR3: ASSQVPGTGESKAF
length: 9; J: TRBJ2-3; V: TRBV6-5; CDR3: ASSRGDTQY
length: 11; J: TRBJ2-1; V: TRBV7-9; CDR3: ASTHKLGGEQF
length: 12; J: TRBJ2-7; V: TRBV5-6; CDR3: ASSLGTGFYEQY
length: 14; J: TRBJ2-3; V: TRBV9; CDR3: ASSVEAGSVLDTQY
length: 9; J: TRBJ2-7; V: TRBV20-1; CDR3: SARQGYEQY
length: 10; J: TRBJ2-2; V: TRBV6-4; CDR3: ASSDGSRELF
length: 13; J: TRBJ1-4; V: TRBV5-1; CDR3: ASSTGQGGEEKLF
length: 14; J: TRBJ2-1; V: TRBV5-1; CDR3: ASSWDRPSSYNEQF
length: 12; J: TRBJ1-1; V: TRBV5-4; CDR3: ASTPVGFSAEAF
length: 11; J: TRBJ2-3; V: TRBV27; CDR3: ASRGRGRDTQY
length: 11; J: TRBJ1-1; V: TRBV2; CDR3: ASRYSRNTEAF
length: 11; J: TRBJ1-2; V: TRBV5-4; CDR3: ASSLDRNYGYT
length: 9; J: TRBJ2-5; V: TRBV6-5; CDR3: ASSYEETQY
length: 13; J: TRBJ1-1; V: TRBV6-5; CDR3: ASSSLQGGTFEAF
length: 12; J: TRBJ1-2; V: TRBV4-3; CDR3: ASSHIGRIYGYT
length: 16; J: TRBJ2-1; V: TRBV7-3; CDR3: ASSLTGGVTLPYNEQF